This TCR beta chain was identified in a study of shared clonotypes between healthy human individuals. Study-wide results and limits: Larger estimated richness was generally seen in naive subsets than in memory subsets. Naive CD4 clonotype sharing across a handful of donors was approximately 5%. Generation of non-shared clonotypes was less probable than generation of clonotypes shared by all four donors. Sampling used blood alone; tissue repertoires probably differ.

There are 13 residues in the CDR3. The V end was cut by 6 bases, the J end by 1 base, with 9 bases between. Germline CDR1 reads ENHRY; CDR2 reads SYGVKD. This clone was observed a handful of times. Its antigen is unidentified. At the DNA level, this CDR3 is encoded by other sequences in the same sample as well. Sequenced by immunoSEQ multiplex PCR; TCRdb stores in-frame clones only, minus some. The sample has millions of clones, roughly 94% seen once. The V gene is TRBV10-3, the J gene TRBJ1-1, with D perhaps TRBD1 (5 bases). The sample was naive CD4+ T cells sorted from blood. The subset was: CD45RA+ positively selected. This TCR was recovered from a man aged 18 to 29 in good health. CDR3 amino acids: CAIRGTGNTEAFF. CDR3 bases: TGTGCCATCAGGGGGACGGGGAACACTGAAGCTTTCTTT.